This T cell receptor beta chain was obtained from a study of CD8 T cells in ankylosing spondylitis. Findings and caveats of the study: Ankylosing spondylitis blood seemed to carry a telltale TCR beta motif made of under ten highly homologous variants.

With regard to this clonotype: What it binds is not known.

There are 12 residues in the CDR3. Germline trimming cut 6 bases from V and 5 bases from J; bases unmatched to any gene: 4. In germline, CDR1 is MNHNS, CDR2 SASEGT. Libraries of TCR beta came from quantitative 5'-RACE with molecular barcodes. TCRdb analysed the 5' RACE reads with MiXCR anew, one entry per CDR3 protein. Altogether a few hundred thousand distinct CDR3 sequences are present, 24% being singletons, with the ten largest covering roughly 0.6%. This TCR came from a male donor with ankylosing spondylitis or in good health (not recorded which). Material: blood, either unsorted or a sorted T cell fraction (not recorded which). The genes are TRBV6-1 and TRBJ2-7, with 7 bases that match TRBD1. CDR3 in DNA: TGTGCCAGCAGACGGGACAGCGACGAGCAGTACTTC. This gives the protein CASRRDSDEQYF.